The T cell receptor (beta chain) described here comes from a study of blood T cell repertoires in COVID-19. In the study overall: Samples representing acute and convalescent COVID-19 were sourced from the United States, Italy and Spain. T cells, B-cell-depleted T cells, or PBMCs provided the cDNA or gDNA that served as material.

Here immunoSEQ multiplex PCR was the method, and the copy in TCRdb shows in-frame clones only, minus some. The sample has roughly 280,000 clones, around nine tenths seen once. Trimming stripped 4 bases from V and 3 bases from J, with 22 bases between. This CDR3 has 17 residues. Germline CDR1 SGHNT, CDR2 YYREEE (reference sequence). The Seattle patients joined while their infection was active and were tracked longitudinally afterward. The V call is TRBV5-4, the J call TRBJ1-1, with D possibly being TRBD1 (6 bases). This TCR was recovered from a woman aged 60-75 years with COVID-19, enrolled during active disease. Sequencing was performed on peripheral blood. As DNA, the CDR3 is TGTGCCAGCAGCCTTTACCCGTTTGGGGGGGCGCACACTGAAGCTTTCTTT. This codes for CASSLYPFGGAHTEAFF.